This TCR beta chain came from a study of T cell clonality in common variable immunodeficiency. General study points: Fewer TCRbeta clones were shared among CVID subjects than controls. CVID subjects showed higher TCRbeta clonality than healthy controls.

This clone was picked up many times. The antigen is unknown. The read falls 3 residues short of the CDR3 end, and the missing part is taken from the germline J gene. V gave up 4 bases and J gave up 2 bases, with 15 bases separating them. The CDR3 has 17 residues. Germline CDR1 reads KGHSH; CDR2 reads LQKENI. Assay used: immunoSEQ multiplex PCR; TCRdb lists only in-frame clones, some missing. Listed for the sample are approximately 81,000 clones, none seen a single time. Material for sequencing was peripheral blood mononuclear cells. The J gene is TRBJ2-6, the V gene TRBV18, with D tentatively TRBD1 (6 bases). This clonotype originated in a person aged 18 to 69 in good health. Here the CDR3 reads CASSQPGRGTGANVLTF. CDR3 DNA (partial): TGTGCCAGCTCACAACCTGGCAGGGGCACTGGGGCCAACGTC.